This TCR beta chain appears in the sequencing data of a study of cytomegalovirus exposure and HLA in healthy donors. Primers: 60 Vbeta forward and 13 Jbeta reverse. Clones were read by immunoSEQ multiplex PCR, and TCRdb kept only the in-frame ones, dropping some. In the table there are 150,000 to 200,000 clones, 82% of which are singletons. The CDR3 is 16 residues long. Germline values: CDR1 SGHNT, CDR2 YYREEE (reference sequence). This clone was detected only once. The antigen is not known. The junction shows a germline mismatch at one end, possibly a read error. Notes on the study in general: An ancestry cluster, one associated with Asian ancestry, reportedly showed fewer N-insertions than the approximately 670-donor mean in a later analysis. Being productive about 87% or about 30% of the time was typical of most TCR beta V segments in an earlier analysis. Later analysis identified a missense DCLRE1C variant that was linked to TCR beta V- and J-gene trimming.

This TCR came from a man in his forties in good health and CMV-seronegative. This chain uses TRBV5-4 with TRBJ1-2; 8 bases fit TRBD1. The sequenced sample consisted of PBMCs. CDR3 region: CASSFDPDRANYGYTF. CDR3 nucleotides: TGTGCCAGCAGTTTCGATCCGGACAGGGCTAATTATGGCTACACCTTC.